The rows below give T cell receptor beta chains drawn from one sample of a study of T-cell memory formation after mild COVID-19. A single record per CDR3 protein comes from TCRdb applying MiXCR to the 5' RACE reads. The sample yields about 130,000 distinct CDR3 sequences, roughly 15% seen once. The sequenced sample was PBMCs or a T cell subset sorted from them (not recorded which). All receptors derive from an adult woman who had mild COVID-19 (a few samples of this study predate the infection). Cell type and time point are not known. Each CDR3 is given with its conserved first and last residue. A D gene is named only where the DNA matches it firmly. Only part of the rows carry a size: once, few, many, or a class if the clone is expanded.

>TRBJ2-7|-|TRBV24-1|-
CATEPGFSYEQYF
TGTGCCACCGAACCAGGTTTCTCCTACGAGCAGTACTTC
>TRBJ2-1|-|TRBV29-1|-
CSAAPPRGNEQFF
TGCAGCGCTGCTCCCCCAAGGGGCAATGAGCAGTTCTTC
>TRBJ2-2|-|TRBV7-9|-
CASSSGQPGELFF
TGTGCCAGCAGCTCGGGACAACCCGGGGAGCTGTTTTTT
>TRBJ2-5|-|TRBV5-6|-
CASSPAGSTQTQYF
TGTGCCAGCAGCCCTGCCGGGAGCACCCAGACCCAGTACTTC
>TRBJ2-4|-|TRBV4-2|TRBD2
CASTQEGFSSGSKNIQYF
TGTGCCAGCACCCAAGAAGGATTCTCTAGCGGGAGTAAAAACATTCAGTACTTC
>TRBJ2-5|-|TRBV7-8|-
CASSPGEETQYF
TGTGCCAGCAGCCCCGGAGAGGAGACCCAGTACTTC
>TRBJ1-6|-|TRBV7-9|TRBD1
CASSSATGAVSPLHF
TGTGCCAGCAGCTCGGCGACAGGGGCGGTTTCACCCCTCCACTTT
>TRBJ2-6|-|TRBV27|-
CASDRYSGANVLTF
TGTGCCAGCGACAGATACTCTGGGGCCAACGTCCTGACTTTC
>TRBJ2-2|-|TRBV3-1|-
CASSQDGTSTGELFF
TGTGCCAGCAGCCAAGACGGGACATCAACCGGGGAGCTGTTTTTT
>TRBJ2-5|few|TRBV29-1|-
CSVEGRLQETQYF
TGCAGCGTTGAAGGGCGCCTACAAGAGACCCAGTACTTC
>TRBJ2-1|-|TRBV2|-
CASSPAAFSYNEQFF
TGTGCCAGCAGTCCAGCGGCTTTCTCCTACAATGAGCAGTTCTTC
>TRBJ2-7|once|TRBV4-2|TRBD1
CASSPTGTADYEQYF
TGTGCCAGCAGCCCCACCGGGACAGCTGACTACGAGCAGTACTTC
>TRBJ2-7|few|TRBV6-2/TRBV6-3|TRBD2
CASSTTSGRTYEQYF
TGTGCCAGCAGTACTACTAGCGGGAGAACCTACGAGCAGTACTTC
>TRBJ2-6|many|TRBV5-1|-
CASSSQGSGANVLTF
TGCGCCAGCAGCTCCCAGGGCTCTGGGGCCAACGTCCTGACTTTC
>TRBJ2-7|many|TRBV6-5|-
CASSHPPGEEQYF
TGTGCCAGCAGTCATCCCCCCGGGGAGGAGCAGTACTTC
>TRBJ2-7|-|TRBV5-1|TRBD2
CASSLSSGVYEQYF
TGCGCCAGCAGCTTGAGTAGCGGGGTTTACGAGCAGTACTTC
>TRBJ2-3|-|TRBV24-1|-
CATSSPGRADTQYF
TGTGCCACCAGTTCACCAGGGAGAGCAGATACGCAGTATTTT
>TRBJ2-1|-|TRBV11-1|TRBD1
CASSQRQGHNEQFF
TGTGCCAGCAGCCAGAGACAGGGTCACAATGAGCAGTTCTTC
>TRBJ1-1|few|TRBV4-1|-
CASSHPTRSTEAFF
TGCGCCAGCAGCCACCCGACGCGGAGCACTGAAGCTTTCTTT
>TRBJ2-7|many|TRBV11-2|-
CASSFGGVNEQYF
TGTGCCAGCAGCTTCGGCGGAGTCAACGAGCAGTACTTC
>TRBJ2-1|-|TRBV11-2|TRBD1
CASSYRGPGVDEQFF
TGTGCCAGCAGCTACAGGGGGCCGGGCGTGGATGAGCAGTTCTTC
>TRBJ2-5|few|TRBV2|TRBD2
CASNRAGGHETQYF
TGTGCCAGCAATCGAGCGGGAGGGCACGAGACCCAGTACTTC
>TRBJ2-5|-|TRBV12-3/TRBV12-4|-
CASSGETQYF
TGTGCCAGCAGTGGGGAGACCCAGTACTTC
>TRBJ2-7|few|TRBV20-1|-
CSARRRGAENEQYF
TGCAGTGCTAGACGACGGGGGGCTGAGAACGAGCAGTACTTC
>TRBJ2-2|few|TRBV5-6|-
CASSLGRTGELFF
TGTGCCAGCAGCTTGGGGCGCACCGGGGAGCTGTTTTTT
>TRBJ2-3|few|TRBV5-1|-
CASSSYGDTDTQYF
TGCGCCAGCAGCTCGTACGGGGACACAGATACGCAGTATTTT
>TRBJ2-6|-|TRBV5-1|-
CASSLVADAGANVLTF
TGCGCCAGCAGCTTGGTTGCCGACGCTGGGGCCAACGTCCTGACTTTC
>TRBJ2-1|-|TRBV29-1|TRBD1
CSVVPRGSSSYNEQFF
TGCAGCGTTGTTCCCAGGGGGTCGAGCTCCTACAATGAGCAGTTCTTC
>TRBJ2-7|-|TRBV6-6|-
CASSPRGVEQYF
TGTGCCAGCAGTCCCAGGGGGGTCGAGCAGTACTTC
>TRBJ2-6|-|TRBV5-1|-
CASSLGGTGANVLTF
TGCGCCAGCAGCTTGGGGGGGACTGGGGCCAACGTCCTGACTTTC
>TRBJ1-4|-|TRBV7-2|-
CASSLEPGLNEKLFF
TGTGCCAGCAGCTTAGAGCCGGGGTTGAATGAAAAACTGTTTTTT
>TRBJ2-1|-|TRBV5-1|-
CASSLGGPYNEQFF
TGCGCCAGCAGCTTGGGGGGCCCCTACAATGAGCAGTTCTTC
>TRBJ2-2|-|TRBV9|TRBD1
CASSPRRDRANTGELFF
TGTGCCAGCAGCCCTCGTCGGGACAGAGCGAACACCGGGGAGCTGTTTTTT
>TRBJ1-1|-|TRBV5-1|-
CASSLPPGEAFF
TGCGCCAGCAGCCTTCCCCCAGGTGAAGCTTTCTTT
>TRBJ2-5|few|TRBV4-1|TRBD1
CASSQDDRGRETQYF
TGCGCCAGCAGCCAAGATGACAGGGGCCGAGAGACCCAGTACTTC
>TRBJ2-1|-|TRBV12-3/TRBV12-4|-
CASSFATYGNEQFF
TGTGCCAGCAGTTTCGCCACTTACGGCAATGAGCAGTTCTTC
>TRBJ2-3|-|TRBV24-1|-
CATSEPIGAHTDTQYF
TGTGCCACCAGTGAACCTATCGGAGCGCACACAGATACGCAGTATTTT
>TRBJ2-6|-|TRBV7-9|-
CASSLAGGRRSSGANVLTF
TGTGCCAGCAGCTTAGCGGGGGGGCGAAGGTCCTCTGGGGCCAACGTCCTGACTTTC
>TRBJ2-1|-|TRBV9|-
CASIPGAEQFF
TGTGCCAGCATCCCAGGGGCTGAGCAGTTCTTC
>TRBJ2-1|-|TRBV18|-
CASSPRPRNNEQFF
TGTGCCAGCTCACCCCGACCCAGAAACAATGAGCAGTTCTTC
>TRBJ2-3|few|TRBV20-1|TRBD1
CSAPRDRGRDTQYF
TGCAGTGCTCCCCGGGACAGGGGAAGAGATACGCAGTATTTT
>TRBJ2-5|few|TRBV4-1|-
CASSHGPSRGTQYF
TGCGCCAGCAGCCACGGGCCATCGAGGGGGACCCAGTACTTC
>TRBJ2-7|few|TRBV7-9|-
CASSLGRGASYEQYF
TGTGCCAGCAGCTTAGGGCGGGGCGCCTCCTACGAGCAGTACTTC
>TRBJ2-7|-|TRBV5-6|-
CASSLAGQGEQYF
TGTGCCAGCAGCTTGGCCGGACAAGGCGAGCAGTACTTC
>TRBJ2-3|-|TRBV6-2/TRBV6-3|-
CASSYSRASAGRDTQYF
TGTGCCAGCAGTTACTCGAGGGCCTCGGCGGGGAGGGATACGCAGTATTTT
>TRBJ2-3|many|TRBV12-3/TRBV12-4|TRBD2
CASSWGLAAGTDTQYF
TGTGCCAGCAGTTGGGGACTAGCGGCGGGCACAGATACGCAGTATTTT
>TRBJ2-3|-|TRBV7-3|-
CASSLIPSTDTQYF
TGTGCCAGCAGCTTAATCCCTAGCACAGATACGCAGTATTTT
>TRBJ2-1|-|TRBV5-6|TRBD1
CASSSGTGFYNEQFF
TGTGCCAGCAGCTCCGGGACAGGTTTCTACAATGAGCAGTTCTTC
>TRBJ2-7|few|TRBV18|-
CASSPQGNEQYF
TGTGCCAGCTCACCACAGGGTAACGAGCAGTACTTC
>TRBJ2-5|-|TRBV5-1|-
CASSPGQRGETQYF
TGCGCCAGCAGCCCGGGACAGCGGGGGGAGACCCAGTACTTC
>TRBJ1-2|few|TRBV5-1|-
CASSSGITNYGYTF
TGCGCCAGCAGCTCCGGGATCACTAACTATGGCTACACCTTC
>TRBJ2-2|few|TRBV5-1|-
CASSLDRAPTGELFF
TGCGCCAGCAGCTTGGACAGGGCCCCCACCGGGGAGCTGTTTTTT
>TRBJ2-1|-|TRBV30|TRBD1
CAFHAPRIKGAWQPEQFF
TGTGCCTTCCACGCCCCTAGAATTAAGGGGGCATGGCAACCAGAGCAGTTCTTC
>TRBJ1-4|few|TRBV5-4|TRBD1
CASSKTGSSEKLFF
TGTGCCAGCAGCAAGACAGGGAGCAGTGAAAAACTGTTTTTT
>TRBJ2-1|few|TRBV4-3|TRBD1
CASSQDDSSDPGGNEQFF
TGCGCCAGCAGCCAAGATGATTCGTCGGACCCAGGGGGAAATGAGCAGTTCTTC